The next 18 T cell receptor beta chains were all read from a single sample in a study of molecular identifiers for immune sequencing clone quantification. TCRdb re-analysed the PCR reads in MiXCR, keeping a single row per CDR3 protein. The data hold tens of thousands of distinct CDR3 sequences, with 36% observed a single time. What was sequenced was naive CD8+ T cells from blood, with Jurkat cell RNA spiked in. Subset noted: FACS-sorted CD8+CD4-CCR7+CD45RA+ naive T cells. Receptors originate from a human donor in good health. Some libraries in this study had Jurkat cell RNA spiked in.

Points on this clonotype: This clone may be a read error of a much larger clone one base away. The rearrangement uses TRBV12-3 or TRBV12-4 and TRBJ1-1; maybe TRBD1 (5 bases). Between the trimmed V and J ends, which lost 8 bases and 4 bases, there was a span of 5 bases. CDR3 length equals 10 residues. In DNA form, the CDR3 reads TGTGCCAGCGGGGGCACTGAAGCTTTCTTT. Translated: CASGGTEAFF.

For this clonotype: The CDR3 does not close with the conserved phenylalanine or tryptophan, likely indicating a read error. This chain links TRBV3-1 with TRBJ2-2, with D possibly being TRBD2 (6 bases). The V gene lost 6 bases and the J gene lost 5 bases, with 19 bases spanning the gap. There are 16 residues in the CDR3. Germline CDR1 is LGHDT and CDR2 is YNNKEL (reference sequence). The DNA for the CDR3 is TGTGCCAGCAGGCCAATGCGGGACCCAATAACCGGGGAGCTGTTTATT. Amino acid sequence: CASRPMRDPITGELFI.

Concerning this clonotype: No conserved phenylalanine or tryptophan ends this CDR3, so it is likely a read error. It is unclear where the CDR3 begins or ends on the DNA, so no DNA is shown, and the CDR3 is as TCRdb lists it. The CDR3 loop reads CASSKATGQSSEEQYY. The chain combines TRBV21-1 with TRBJ2-7; the D call of TRBD1 is as the table states it, not checked on the DNA. TRBV21-1 constitutes a pseudogene. The CDR3 has 16 residues if both end residues are counted.

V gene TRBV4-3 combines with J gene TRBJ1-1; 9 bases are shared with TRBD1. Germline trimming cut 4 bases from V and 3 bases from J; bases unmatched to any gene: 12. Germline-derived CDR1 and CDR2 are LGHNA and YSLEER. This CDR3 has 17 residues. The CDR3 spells CASSRVLTGGMDTEAFF. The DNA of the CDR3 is TGCGCCAGCAGCCGAGTTCTTACAGGGGGCATGGACACTGAAGCTTTCTTT.

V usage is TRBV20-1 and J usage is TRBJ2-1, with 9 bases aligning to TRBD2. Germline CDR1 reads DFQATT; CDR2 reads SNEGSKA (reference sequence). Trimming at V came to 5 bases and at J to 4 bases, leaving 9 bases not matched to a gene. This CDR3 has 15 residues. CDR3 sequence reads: CSASKTSGVYNEQFF. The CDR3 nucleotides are TGCAGTGCTTCCAAGACTAGCGGCGTGTACAATGAGCAGTTCTTC.

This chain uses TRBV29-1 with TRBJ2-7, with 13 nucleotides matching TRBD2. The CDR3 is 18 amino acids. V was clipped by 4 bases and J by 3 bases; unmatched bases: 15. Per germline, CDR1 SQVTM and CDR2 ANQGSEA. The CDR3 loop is CSVATGTSGTGAFYEQYF. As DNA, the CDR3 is TGCAGCGTTGCAACCGGGACTAGCGGGACCGGGGCGTTCTACGAGCAGTACTTC.

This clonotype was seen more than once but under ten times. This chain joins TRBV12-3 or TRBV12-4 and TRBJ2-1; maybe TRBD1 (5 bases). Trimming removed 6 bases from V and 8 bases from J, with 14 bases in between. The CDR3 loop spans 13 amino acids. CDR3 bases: TGTGCCAGCAGCTTACCGCTCAGGGATGAGCAGTTCTTC. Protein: CASSLPLRDEQFF.

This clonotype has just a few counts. Here the CDR3 reads CASSLGGTTGTLAPWYEQYF. The CDR3 DNA reads TGTGCCAGCAGCTTAGGTGGGACAACCGGGACCCTCGCCCCTTGGTACGAGCAGTACTTC. The chain has TRBV11-2 and TRBJ2-7; perhaps TRBD1 as D (6 bases). Trimming pared 1 base from V and 4 bases from J, leaving 29 bases between. The CDR3 contains 20 residues. Germline V gene lookup returns CDR1 SGHAT and CDR2 FQNNGV.

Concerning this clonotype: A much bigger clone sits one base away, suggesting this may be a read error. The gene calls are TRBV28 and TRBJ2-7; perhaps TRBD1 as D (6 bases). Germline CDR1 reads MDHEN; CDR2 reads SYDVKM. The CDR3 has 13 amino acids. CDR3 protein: CASSYGTSYERYF. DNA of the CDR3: TGTGCCAGCAGCTACGGGACAAGCTACGAGCGGTACTTC.

CDR3 residues: CASSLLWEWNTGELFF. The DNA for the CDR3 is TGCGCCAGCAGCTTGTTGTGGGAGTGGAACACCGGGGAGCTGTTTTTT. The chain is built from TRBV5-1 and TRBJ2-2, with TRBD2 as a possible D gene (5 bases). Germline assignment: CDR1 SGHRS and CDR2 YFSETQ. The CDR3 has 16 amino acids. Trimming took off 1 base at V and 1 base at J, with 11 bases between the two ends. Supplemented by reference TRBV5-1 and TRBJ2-2, the full variable domain reads KAGVTQTPRYLIKTRGQQVTLSCSPISGHRSVSWYQQTPGQGLQFLFEYFSETQRNKGNFPGRFSGRQFSNSRSEMNVSTLELGDSALYLCASSLLWEWNTGELFFGEGSRLTVL.

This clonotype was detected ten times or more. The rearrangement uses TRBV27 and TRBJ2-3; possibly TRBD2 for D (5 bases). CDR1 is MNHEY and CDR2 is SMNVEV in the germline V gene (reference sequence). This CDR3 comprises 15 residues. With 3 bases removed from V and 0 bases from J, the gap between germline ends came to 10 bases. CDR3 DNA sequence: TGTGCCAGCAGTTTGGAACGGGGTAGCACAGATACGCAGTATTTT. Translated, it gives CASSLERGSTDTQYF.

Here the CDR3 reads CASGNTEAFF. In DNA, the CDR3 is TGTGCTTCAGGGAACACTGAAGCTTTCTTT. This sequence joins TRBV7-6 and TRBJ1-1; D unresolved. Looked up from germline, CDR1 is SGHVS and CDR2 is FNYEAQ. The CDR3 spans 10 residues.

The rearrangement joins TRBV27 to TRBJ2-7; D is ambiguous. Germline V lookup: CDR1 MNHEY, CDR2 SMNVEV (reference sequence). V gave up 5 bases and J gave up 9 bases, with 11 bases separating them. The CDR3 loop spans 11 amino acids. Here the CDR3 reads CASSVGRVQYF. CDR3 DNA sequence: TGTGCCAGCAGTGTAGGTCGGGTGCAGTACTTC.

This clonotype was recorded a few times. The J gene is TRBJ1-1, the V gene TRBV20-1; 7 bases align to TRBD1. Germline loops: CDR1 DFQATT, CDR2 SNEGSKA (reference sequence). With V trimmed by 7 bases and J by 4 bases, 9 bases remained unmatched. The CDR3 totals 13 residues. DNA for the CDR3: TGCAGTGTTGAACAGGGGACTTCCACTGAAGCTTTCTTT. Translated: CSVEQGTSTEAFF.

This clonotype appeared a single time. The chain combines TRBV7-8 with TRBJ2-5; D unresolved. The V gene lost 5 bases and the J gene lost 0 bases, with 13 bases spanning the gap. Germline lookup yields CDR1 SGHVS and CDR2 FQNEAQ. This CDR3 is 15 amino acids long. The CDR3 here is CASSQVRPYQETQYF. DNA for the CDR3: TGTGCCAGCAGCCAGGTGCGTCCGTACCAAGAGACCCAGTACTTC.

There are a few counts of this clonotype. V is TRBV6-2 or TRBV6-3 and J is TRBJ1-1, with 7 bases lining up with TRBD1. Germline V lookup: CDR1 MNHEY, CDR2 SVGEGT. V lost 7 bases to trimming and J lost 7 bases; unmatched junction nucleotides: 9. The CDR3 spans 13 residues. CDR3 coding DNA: TGTGCCAGCAAAGACAGGGTTTCAGATGAAGCTTTCTTT. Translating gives CASKDRVSDEAFF.

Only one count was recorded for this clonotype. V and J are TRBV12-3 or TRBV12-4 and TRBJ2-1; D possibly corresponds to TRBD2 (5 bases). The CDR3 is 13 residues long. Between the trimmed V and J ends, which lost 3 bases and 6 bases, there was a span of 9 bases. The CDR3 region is CASSFGVGNEQFF. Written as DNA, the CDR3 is TGTGCCAGCAGTTTCGGGGTAGGCAATGAGCAGTTCTTC.

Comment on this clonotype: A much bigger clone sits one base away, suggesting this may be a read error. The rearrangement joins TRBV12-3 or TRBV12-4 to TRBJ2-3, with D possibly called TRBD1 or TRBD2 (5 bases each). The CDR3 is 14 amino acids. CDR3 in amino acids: CASILLGESDTLYF. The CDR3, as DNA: TGTGCCAGCATCCTGCTGGGGGAGTCAGATACGCTGTATTTT.